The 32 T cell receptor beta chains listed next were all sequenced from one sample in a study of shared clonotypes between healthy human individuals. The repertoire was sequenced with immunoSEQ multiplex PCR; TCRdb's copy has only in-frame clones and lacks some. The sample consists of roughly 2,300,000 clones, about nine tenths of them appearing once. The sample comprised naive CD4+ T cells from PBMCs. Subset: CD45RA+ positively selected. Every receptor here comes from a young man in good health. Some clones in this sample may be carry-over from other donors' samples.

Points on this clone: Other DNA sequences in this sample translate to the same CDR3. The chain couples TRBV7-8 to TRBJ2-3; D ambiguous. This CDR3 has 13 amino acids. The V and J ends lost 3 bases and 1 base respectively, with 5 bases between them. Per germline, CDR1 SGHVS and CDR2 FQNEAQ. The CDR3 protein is CASSFQGTDTQYF. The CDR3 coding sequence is TGTGCCAGCAGCTTCCAAGGCACAGATACGCAGTATTTT.

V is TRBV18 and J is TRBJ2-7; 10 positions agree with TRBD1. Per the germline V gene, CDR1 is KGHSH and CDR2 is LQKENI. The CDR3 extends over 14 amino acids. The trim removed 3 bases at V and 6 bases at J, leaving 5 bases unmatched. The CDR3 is CASSPGTGVPEQYF. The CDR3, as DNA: TGTGCCAGCTCACCCGGGACAGGGGTCCCCGAGCAGTACTTC.

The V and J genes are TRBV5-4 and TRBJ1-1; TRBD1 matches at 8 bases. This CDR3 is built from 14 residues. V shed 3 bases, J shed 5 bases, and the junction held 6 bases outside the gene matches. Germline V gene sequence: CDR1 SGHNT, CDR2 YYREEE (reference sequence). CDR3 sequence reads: CASSSQGGETEAFF. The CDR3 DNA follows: TGTGCCAGCAGCTCACAGGGGGGAGAGACTGAAGCTTTCTTT.

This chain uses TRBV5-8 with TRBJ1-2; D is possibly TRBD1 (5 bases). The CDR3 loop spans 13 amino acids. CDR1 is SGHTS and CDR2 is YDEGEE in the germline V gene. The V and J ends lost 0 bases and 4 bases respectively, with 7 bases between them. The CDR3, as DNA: TGTGCCAGCAGCTTGGTAGGGGTCTATGGCTACACCTTC. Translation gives CASSLVGVYGYTF.

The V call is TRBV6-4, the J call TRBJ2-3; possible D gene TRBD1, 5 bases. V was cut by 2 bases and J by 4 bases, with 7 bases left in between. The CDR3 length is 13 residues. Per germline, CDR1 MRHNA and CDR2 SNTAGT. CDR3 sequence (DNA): TGTGCCAGCAGTGACCCAGGGTCAGATACGCAGTATTTT. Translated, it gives CASSDPGSDTQYF.

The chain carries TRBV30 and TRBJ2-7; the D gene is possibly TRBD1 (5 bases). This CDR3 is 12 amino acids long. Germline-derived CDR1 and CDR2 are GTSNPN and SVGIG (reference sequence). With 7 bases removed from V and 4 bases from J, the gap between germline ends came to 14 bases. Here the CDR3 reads CAFDSPLYEQYF. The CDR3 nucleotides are TGTGCCTTCGACAGCCCACTTTACGAGCAGTACTTC.

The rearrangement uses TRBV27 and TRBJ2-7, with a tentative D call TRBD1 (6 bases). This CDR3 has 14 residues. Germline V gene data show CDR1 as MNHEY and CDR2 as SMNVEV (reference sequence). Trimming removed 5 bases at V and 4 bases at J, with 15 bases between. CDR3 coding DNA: TGTGCCAGCAGTGTGGACAGTGCTCGGTACGAGCAGTACTTC. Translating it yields CASSVDSARYEQYF.

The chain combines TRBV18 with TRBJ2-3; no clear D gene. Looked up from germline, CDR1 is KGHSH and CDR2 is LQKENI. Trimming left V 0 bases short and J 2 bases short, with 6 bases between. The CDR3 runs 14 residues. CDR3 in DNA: TGTGCCAGCTCACCACCGAGACACACAGATACGCAGTATTTT. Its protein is CASSPPRHTDTQYF.

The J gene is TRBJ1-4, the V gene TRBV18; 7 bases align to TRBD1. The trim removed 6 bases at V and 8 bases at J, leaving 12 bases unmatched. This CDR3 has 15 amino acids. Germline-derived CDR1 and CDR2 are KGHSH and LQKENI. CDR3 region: CASSSDRVVLEKLFF. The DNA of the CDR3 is TGTGCCAGCTCGTCCGACAGGGTGGTGTTAGAAAAACTGTTTTTT. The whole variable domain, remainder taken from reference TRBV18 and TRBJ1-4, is NAGVMQNPRHLVRRRGQEARLRCSPMKGHSHVYWYRQLPEEGLKFMVYLQKENIIDESGMPKERFSAEFPKEGPSILRIQQVVRGDSAAYFCASSSDRVVLEKLFFGSGTQLSVL.

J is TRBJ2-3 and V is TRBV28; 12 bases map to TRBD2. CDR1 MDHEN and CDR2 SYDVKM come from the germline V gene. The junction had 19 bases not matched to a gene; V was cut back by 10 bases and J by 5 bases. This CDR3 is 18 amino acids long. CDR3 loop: CATTGSTSGSGRGDTQYF. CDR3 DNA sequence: TGTGCCACCACAGGCTCGACTAGCGGGAGTGGTCGTGGAGATACGCAGTATTTT. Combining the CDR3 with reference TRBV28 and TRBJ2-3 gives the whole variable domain DVKVTQSSRYLVKRTGEKVFLECVQDMDHENMFWYRQDPGLGLRLIYFSYDVKMKEKGDIPEGYSVSREKKERFSLILESASTNQTSMYLCATTGSTSGSGRGDTQYFGPGTRLTVL.

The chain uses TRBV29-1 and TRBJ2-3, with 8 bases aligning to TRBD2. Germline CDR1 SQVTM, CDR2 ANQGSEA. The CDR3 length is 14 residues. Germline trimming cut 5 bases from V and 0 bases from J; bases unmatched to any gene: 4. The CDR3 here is CSVRLAQSTDTQYF. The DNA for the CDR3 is TGCAGCGTTCGACTAGCGCAAAGCACAGATACGCAGTATTTT.

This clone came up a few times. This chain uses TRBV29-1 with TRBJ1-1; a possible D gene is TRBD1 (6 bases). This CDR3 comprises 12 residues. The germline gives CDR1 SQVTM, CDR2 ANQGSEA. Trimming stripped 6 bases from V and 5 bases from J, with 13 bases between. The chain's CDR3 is CSVDDRRTEAFF. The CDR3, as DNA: TGCAGCGTAGACGACAGGCGGACTGAAGCTTTCTTT.

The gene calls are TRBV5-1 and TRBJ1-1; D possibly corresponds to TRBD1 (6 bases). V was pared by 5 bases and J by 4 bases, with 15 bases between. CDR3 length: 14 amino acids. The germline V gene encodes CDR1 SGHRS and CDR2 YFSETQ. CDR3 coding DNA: TGCGCCAGCAGGTCTGGGGGGCAAGGCACTGAAGCTTTCTTT. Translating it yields CASRSGGQGTEAFF.

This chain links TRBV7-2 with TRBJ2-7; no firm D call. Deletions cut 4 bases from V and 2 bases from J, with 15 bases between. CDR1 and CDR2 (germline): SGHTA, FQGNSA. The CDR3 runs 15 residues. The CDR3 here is CASSSRALAPYEQYF. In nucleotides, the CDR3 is TGTGCCAGCAGCTCACGGGCCCTGGCCCCCTACGAGCAGTACTTC.

The CDR3 DNA is TGTGCCAGCAGCGTAGGGACAGGGGGCAGTGAGCAGTTCTTC. As protein: CASSVGTGGSEQFF. The J gene is TRBJ2-1, the V gene TRBV9; TRBD1 aligns across 11 bases. V lost 0 bases, J lost 9 bases, and 2 bases stayed unmatched. Germline V gives CDR1 SGDLS, CDR2 YYNGEE. CDR3 size: 14 residues.

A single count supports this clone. As DNA, the CDR3 is TGTGCCAGCAGTGGAACTGACAGGGGGCGACCCGGGGAGCTGTTTTTT. It specifies CASSGTDRGRPGELFF. This chain uses TRBV28 with TRBJ2-2; TRBD1 agrees at 10 bases. The CDR3 contains 16 residues. V gave up 5 bases and J gave up 6 bases; unmatched junction bases: 9. Germline CDR1 and CDR2: MDHEN and SYDVKM.

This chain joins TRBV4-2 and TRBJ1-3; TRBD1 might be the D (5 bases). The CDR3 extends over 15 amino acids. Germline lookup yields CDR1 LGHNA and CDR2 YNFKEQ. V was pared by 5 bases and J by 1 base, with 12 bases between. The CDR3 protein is CASSGSRASGNTIYF. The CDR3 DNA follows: TGTGCCAGCAGCGGGTCCAGGGCATCTGGAAACACCATATATTTT.

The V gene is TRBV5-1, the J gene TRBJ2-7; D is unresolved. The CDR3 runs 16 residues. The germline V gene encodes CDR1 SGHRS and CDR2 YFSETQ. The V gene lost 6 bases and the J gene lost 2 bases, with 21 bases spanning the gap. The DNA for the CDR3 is TGCGCCAGCACCCCCGGCCCCGCCAGCCTCGCCTACGAGCAGTACTTC. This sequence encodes CASTPGPASLAYEQYF. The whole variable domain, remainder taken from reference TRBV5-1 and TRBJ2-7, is KAGVTQTPRYLIKTRGQQVTLSCSPISGHRSVSWYQQTPGQGLQFLFEYFSETQRNKGNFPGRFSGRQFSNSRSEMNVSTLELGDSALYLCASTPGPASLAYEQYFGPGTRLTVT.

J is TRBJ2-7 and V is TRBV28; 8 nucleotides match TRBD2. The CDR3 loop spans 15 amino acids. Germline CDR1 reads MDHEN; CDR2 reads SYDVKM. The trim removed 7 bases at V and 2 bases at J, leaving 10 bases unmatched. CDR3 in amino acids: CASTWGGRTPYEQYF. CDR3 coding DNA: TGTGCCAGCACTTGGGGCGGGAGGACCCCCTACGAGCAGTACTTC. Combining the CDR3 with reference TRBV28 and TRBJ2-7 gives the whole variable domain DVKVTQSSRYLVKRTGEKVFLECVQDMDHENMFWYRQDPGLGLRLIYFSYDVKMKEKGDIPEGYSVSREKKERFSLILESASTNQTSMYLCASTWGGRTPYEQYFGPGTRLTVT.

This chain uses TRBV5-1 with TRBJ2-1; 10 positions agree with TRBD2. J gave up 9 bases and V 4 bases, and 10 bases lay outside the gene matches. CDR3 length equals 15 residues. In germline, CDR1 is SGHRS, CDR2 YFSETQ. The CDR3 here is CASSGLAGGEGEQFF. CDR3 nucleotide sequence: TGCGCCAGCAGCGGTTTAGCGGGAGGAGAGGGTGAGCAGTTCTTC. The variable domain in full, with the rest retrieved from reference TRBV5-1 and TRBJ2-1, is KAGVTQTPRYLIKTRGQQVTLSCSPISGHRSVSWYQQTPGQGLQFLFEYFSETQRNKGNFPGRFSGRQFSNSRSEMNVSTLELGDSALYLCASSGLAGGEGEQFFGPGTRLTVL.

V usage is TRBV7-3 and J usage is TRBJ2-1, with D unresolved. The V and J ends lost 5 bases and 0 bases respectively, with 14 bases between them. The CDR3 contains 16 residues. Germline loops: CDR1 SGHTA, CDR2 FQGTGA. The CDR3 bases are TGTGCCAGCAGCCTCGTATCTTCTAGCTCCTACAATGAGCAGTTCTTC. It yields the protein CASSLVSSSSYNEQFF.

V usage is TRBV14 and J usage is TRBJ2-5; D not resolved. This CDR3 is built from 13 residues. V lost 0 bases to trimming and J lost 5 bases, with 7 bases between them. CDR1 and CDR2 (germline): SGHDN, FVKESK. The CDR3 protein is CASSQDRVETQYF. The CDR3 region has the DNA TGTGCCAGCAGCCAAGATCGAGTGGAGACCCAGTACTTC.

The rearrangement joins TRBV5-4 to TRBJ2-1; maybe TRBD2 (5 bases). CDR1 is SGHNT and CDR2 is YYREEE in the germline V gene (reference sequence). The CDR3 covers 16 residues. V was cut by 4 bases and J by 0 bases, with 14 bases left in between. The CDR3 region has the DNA TGTGCCAGCAGCGACGGACTCCGAACCTCCTACAATGAGCAGTTCTTC. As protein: CASSDGLRTSYNEQFF.

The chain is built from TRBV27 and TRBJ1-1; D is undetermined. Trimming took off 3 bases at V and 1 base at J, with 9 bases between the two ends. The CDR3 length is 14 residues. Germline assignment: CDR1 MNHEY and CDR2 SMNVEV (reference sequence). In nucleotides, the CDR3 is TGTGCCAGCAGTTTTCGGGGTGAGAACACTGAAGCTTTCTTT. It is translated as CASSFRGENTEAFF.

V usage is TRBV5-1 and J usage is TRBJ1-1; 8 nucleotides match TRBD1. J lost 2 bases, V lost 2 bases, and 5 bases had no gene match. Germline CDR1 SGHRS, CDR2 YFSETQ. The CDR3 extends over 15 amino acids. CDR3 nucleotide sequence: TGCGCCAGCAGCTTTCAGGGGGCGGGTAACACTGAAGCTTTCTTT. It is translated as CASSFQGAGNTEAFF. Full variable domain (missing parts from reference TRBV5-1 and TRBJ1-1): KAGVTQTPRYLIKTRGQQVTLSCSPISGHRSVSWYQQTPGQGLQFLFEYFSETQRNKGNFPGRFSGRQFSNSRSEMNVSTLELGDSALYLCASSFQGAGNTEAFFGQGTRLTVV.

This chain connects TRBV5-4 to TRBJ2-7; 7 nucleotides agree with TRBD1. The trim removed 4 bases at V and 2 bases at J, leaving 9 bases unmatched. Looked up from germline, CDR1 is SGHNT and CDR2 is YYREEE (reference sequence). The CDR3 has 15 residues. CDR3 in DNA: TGTGCCAGCAGCCGCCGGACAGGCGCAACCTACGAGCAGTACTTC. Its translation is CASSRRTGATYEQYF.

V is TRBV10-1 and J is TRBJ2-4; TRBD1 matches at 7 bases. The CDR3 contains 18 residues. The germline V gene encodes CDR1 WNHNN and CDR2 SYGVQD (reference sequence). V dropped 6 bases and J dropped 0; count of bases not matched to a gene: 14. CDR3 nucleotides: TGCGCCAGCAGGGGATATACGGGACAGCCCCTAGCCAAAAACATTCAGTACTTC. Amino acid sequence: CASRGYTGQPLAKNIQYF.

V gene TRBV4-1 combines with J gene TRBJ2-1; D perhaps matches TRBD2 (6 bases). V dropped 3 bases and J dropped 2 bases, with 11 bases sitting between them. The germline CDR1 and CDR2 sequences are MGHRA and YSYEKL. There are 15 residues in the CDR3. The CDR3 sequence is CASSHASVPYNEQFF. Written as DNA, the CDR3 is TGCGCCAGCAGCCACGCTAGCGTCCCCTACAATGAGCAGTTCTTC.

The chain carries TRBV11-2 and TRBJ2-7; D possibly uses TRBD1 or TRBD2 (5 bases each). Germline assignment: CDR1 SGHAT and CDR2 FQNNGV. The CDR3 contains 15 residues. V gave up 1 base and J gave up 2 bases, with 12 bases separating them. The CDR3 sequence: CASSLVRGTAYEQYF. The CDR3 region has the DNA TGTGCCAGCAGCTTAGTTAGAGGGACGGCCTACGAGCAGTACTTC.

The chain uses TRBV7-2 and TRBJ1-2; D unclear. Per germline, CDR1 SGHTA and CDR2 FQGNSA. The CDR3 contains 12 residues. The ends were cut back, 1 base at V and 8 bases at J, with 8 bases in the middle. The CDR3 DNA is TGTGCCAGCAGCTTAGGATCCCCCGGCTACACCTTC. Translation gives CASSLGSPGYTF.

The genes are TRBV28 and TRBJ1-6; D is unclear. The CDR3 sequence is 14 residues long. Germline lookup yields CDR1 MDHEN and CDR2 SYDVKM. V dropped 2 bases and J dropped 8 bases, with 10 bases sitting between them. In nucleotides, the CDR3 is TGTGCCAGCAGTTTACGGGCAGAGCATTCACCCCTCCACTTT. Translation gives CASSLRAEHSPLHF.

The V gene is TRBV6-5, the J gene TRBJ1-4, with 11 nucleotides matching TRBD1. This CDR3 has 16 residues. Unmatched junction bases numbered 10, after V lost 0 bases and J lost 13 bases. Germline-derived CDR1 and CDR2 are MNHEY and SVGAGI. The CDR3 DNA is TGTGCCAGCAGTTACTCGACGGACAGGGGGCTAGGAAGACTGTTTTTT. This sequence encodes CASSYSTDRGLGRLFF.